The 23 T cell receptor beta chains below were found in one sample sequenced in a study of T-cell reconstitution after alpha-beta-depleted transplantation in children. The TCRbeta library incorporated unique molecular identifiers. Each CDR3 protein gets one entry after TCRdb re-called the PCR reads with MiXCR. Of 140,000 to 150,000 distinct CDR3 sequences listed, about 9% were seen once; the top ten hold 18%. The sample consisted of PBMCs, mostly from graft donor cells, taken 180 days after TCRalphabeta/CD19-depleted stem cell transplant. The receptors derive from a female patient between 2 and 15 years old who had a stem cell transplant for congenital amegakaryocytic thrombocytopenia, so the T cells may come from the graft donor.

This clonotype has more than one count but fewer than ten. This CDR3 is CSANSGGVSYEQYF. The CDR3 nucleotides are TGCAGTGCAAATAGCGGGGGGGTAAGCTACGAGCAGTACTTC. V is TRBV20-1 and J is TRBJ2-7; TRBD2 agrees at 11 bases. Germline loops: CDR1 DFQATT, CDR2 SNEGSKA (reference sequence). The CDR3 has 14 residues. J lost 3 bases, V lost 6 bases, and 7 bases had no gene match.

This clonotype was recorded at least ten times. The chain uses TRBV7-9 and TRBJ2-7, with D maybe TRBD1 (5 bases). The CDR3 has 13 amino acids. Germline V lookup: CDR1 SEHNR, CDR2 FQNEAQ (reference sequence). V lost 1 base and J lost 6, with 10 bases in between. The CDR3: CASSLGQGLEQYF. The CDR3 DNA is TGTGCCAGCAGCTTAGGTCAGGGCCTCGAGCAGTACTTC.

The chain joins TRBV12-3 or TRBV12-4 to TRBJ2-1; weak D call: TRBD2 (5 bases). The CDR3 covers 16 residues. Trimming pared 5 bases from V and 0 bases from J, leaving 14 bases between. DNA of the CDR3: TGTGCCAGCAGTACCAGACTAACCAGCTCCTACAATGAGCAGTTCTTC. This sequence encodes CASSTRLTSSYNEQFF.

This clonotype was counted between two and nine times. V is TRBV20-1 and J is TRBJ2-1; 12 nucleotides align to TRBD2. CDR1 DFQATT and CDR2 SNEGSKA come from the germline V gene (reference sequence). The CDR3 has 16 residues. V lost 5 bases and J lost 8; bases outside the gene matches: 13. The CDR3 DNA sequence: TGCAGTGCTTCCTCCCCGACTAGCGGGAGTCCCGATGAGCAGTTCTTC. Its protein is CSASSPTSGSPDEQFF.

This clonotype was counted at least ten times. The J gene is TRBJ1-1, the V gene TRBV4-1; D uncertain. The V end lost 0 bases, the J end lost 11 bases, and 13 bases lay between the germline ends. Germline V gene data show CDR1 as MGHRA and CDR2 as YSYEKL. This CDR3 spans 13 amino acids. The CDR3 DNA sequence: TGCGCCAGCAGCCAAGATTTCAGCGGATGGGCTTTCTTT. Translated: CASSQDFSGWAFF.

This clonotype was counted at least ten times. This chain uses TRBV6-5 with TRBJ2-1; TRBD2 matches 11 bases. The CDR3 is 16 amino acids. Germline CDR1 and CDR2: MNHEY and SVGAGI. V trimming: 2 bases; J trimming: 9 bases; junction bases outside the gene matches: 9. CDR3 DNA sequence: TGTGCCAGCAGTTACAGACTAGCGGGATATCGCCGTGAGCAGTTCTTC. This codes for CASSYRLAGYRREQFF.

In this sample, this clonotype turned up many times. The chain employs TRBV29-1 and TRBJ2-7, with D possibly TRBD1 on 8 matching bases. Germline-derived CDR1 and CDR2 are SQVTM and ANQGSEA. The CDR3 spans 13 residues. V lost 1 base and J 5 bases, leaving 12 bases between the germline ends. CDR3 loop: CSVEGTGRDEQYF. The CDR3 region has the DNA TGCAGCGTTGAAGGGACAGGGAGGGACGAGCAGTACTTC.

The sample holds many counts of this clonotype. The V and J genes are TRBV7-9 and TRBJ2-3; D gene ambiguous. The germline V gene encodes CDR1 SEHNR and CDR2 FQNEAQ (reference sequence). The V and J ends lost 7 bases and 0 bases respectively, with 14 bases between them. CDR3 length equals 15 residues. The CDR3, as DNA: TGTGCCAGCACGGACCTACCAACTAGCACAGATACGCAGTATTTT. Translating gives CASTDLPTSTDTQYF.

This clonotype appeared a few times. The V and J genes are TRBV5-1 and TRBJ2-3; TRBD2 matches 8 bases. The germline V gene has CDR1 SGHRS and CDR2 YFSETQ. Trimming took 5 bases from V and 0 from J; bases not matched to a gene: 11. The CDR3 runs 17 residues. CDR3 in amino acids: CASSLTPLAASTDTQYF. The CDR3 nucleotides are TGCGCCAGCAGTTTAACCCCACTAGCGGCTAGCACAGATACGCAGTATTTT.

This clonotype was seen many times. This rearrangement joins TRBV5-6 to TRBJ2-3; 9 bases are a match to TRBD2. This CDR3 region has 17 residues. V lost 4 bases to trimming and J lost 5 bases; unmatched junction nucleotides: 14. Germline CDR1 and CDR2: SGHDT and YYEEEE. CDR3 amino acids: CASSPSWASGARDTQYF. In DNA form, the CDR3 reads TGTGCCAGCAGCCCTTCCTGGGCTAGCGGGGCGCGAGATACGCAGTATTTT.

The sample holds a few counts of this clonotype. The rearrangement joins TRBV20-1 to TRBJ1-4; tentatively, D is TRBD1 (5 bases). The CDR3 is 13 amino acids. CDR1 is DFQATT, CDR2 SNEGSKA, per germline (reference sequence). V gave up 4 bases and J gave up 5 bases, with 11 bases separating them. CDR3 protein: CSANPPGNEKLFF. The CDR3 coding sequence is TGCAGTGCTAACCCGCCAGGGAATGAAAAACTGTTTTTT.

This clonotype was seen many times. The chain recombines TRBV5-1 with TRBJ1-2, with 9 bases aligning to TRBD1. The CDR3 has 15 residues. The V gene's germline CDR1 is SGHRS and CDR2 YFSETQ. With V trimmed by 4 bases and J by 2 bases, 6 bases remained unmatched. Written as DNA, the CDR3 is TGCGCCAGCAGCGCACGACAGGGGGGCAACTATGGCTACACCTTC. Residues: CASSARQGGNYGYTF.

This clonotype was counted between two and nine times. The J gene is TRBJ2-3, the V gene TRBV6-1, with no clear D. The germline V and J ends were trimmed by 8 bases and 7 bases, with 19 bases remaining between them. This CDR3 has 14 amino acids. The V gene's germline CDR1 is MNHNS and CDR2 SASEGT. CDR3 loop: CASGRSVRPNTQYF. Written as DNA, the CDR3 is TGTGCCAGCGGCCGGTCGGTCAGGCCGAATACGCAGTATTTT.

The chain recombines TRBV12-3 or TRBV12-4 with TRBJ1-6; D perhaps matches TRBD1 (5 bases). V was shortened by 3 bases and J by 7 bases, with 16 bases between the two germline ends. The CDR3 loop spans 16 amino acids. CDR3 in amino acids: CASSLWDPWRNSPLHF. The DNA for the CDR3 is TGTGCCAGCAGTTTGTGGGACCCCTGGAGAAATTCACCCCTCCACTTT.

V usage is TRBV20-1 and J usage is TRBJ2-1; 8 bases align to TRBD2. V gave up 4 bases and J gave up 4 bases; unmatched junction bases: 6. The CDR3 runs to 14 residues. Looked up from germline, CDR1 is DFQATT and CDR2 is SNEGSKA (reference sequence). CDR3: CSAKERGGYNEQFF. CDR3 nucleotides: TGCAGTGCTAAAGAGCGCGGGGGGTACAATGAGCAGTTCTTC.

This clonotype was seen at least ten times. The DNA for the CDR3 is TGTGCCAGCAGCTTACCCCAGGTTGAAGCTTTCTTT. Protein: CASSLPQVEAFF. The rearrangement joins TRBV7-9 to TRBJ1-1; D unresolved. V lost 2 bases and J lost 7, with 8 bases in between. CDR3 length equals 12 residues. Germline assignment: CDR1 SEHNR and CDR2 FQNEAQ (reference sequence).

This clonotype was counted at least ten times. The chain links TRBV2 to TRBJ2-7; the D gene is possibly TRBD2 (5 bases). Trimming took off 9 bases at V and 0 bases at J, with 21 bases between the two ends. The CDR3 loop spans 16 amino acids. Per germline, CDR1 SNHLY and CDR2 FYNNEI. The CDR3 reads CASGRVWEFSSYEQYF. The CDR3 DNA reads as TGTGCCAGTGGCCGGGTCTGGGAGTTCAGCTCCTACGAGCAGTACTTC.

This clonotype has more than one count but fewer than ten. The chain carries TRBV6-6 and TRBJ2-5; 7 bases are a match to TRBD1. In germline, CDR1 is MNHNY, CDR2 SVGAGI (reference sequence). This CDR3 comprises 11 residues. V shed 11 bases, J shed 3 bases, and the junction held 3 bases outside the gene matches. The CDR3 DNA follows: TGTGCCGAAGGGACAGAAGAGACCCAGTACTTC. Translated: CAEGTEETQYF.

This clonotype has a count of ten or more. The chain couples TRBV4-1 to TRBJ1-2, with D possibly matching TRBD1 (6 bases). V was pared by 1 base and J by 0 bases, with 9 bases between. The CDR3 is 15 residues long. CDR1 and CDR2 (germline): MGHRA, YSYEKL. The CDR3 DNA is TGCGCCAGCAGCCAAGTGGACAGTCCTAACTATGGCTACACCTTC. Its translation is CASSQVDSPNYGYTF.

This chain links TRBV12-3 or TRBV12-4 with TRBJ2-4; D unclear. V lost 4 bases and J 11 bases, leaving 12 bases between the germline ends. The CDR3 runs 12 residues. The CDR3 bases are TGTGCCAGCAGTTCCCCAGGTAGACTTCAGTACTTC. This translates into CASSSPGRLQYF.

V is TRBV7-2 and J is TRBJ1-6; D gene ambiguous. Trimming shortened V by 4 bases and J by 0 bases, and 10 bases separated the two germline ends. CDR3 length: 16 amino acids. Per germline, CDR1 SGHTA and CDR2 FQGNSA. DNA of the CDR3: TGTGCCAGCAGCTCAAGGGCGATCTCCTATAATTCACCCCTCCACTTT. Its translation: CASSSRAISYNSPLHF.

This clonotype was seen repeatedly, ten times or more. V gene TRBV12-3 or TRBV12-4 combines with J gene TRBJ2-7, with D hard to call. The CDR3 extends over 12 amino acids. Trimming stripped 2 bases from V and 4 bases from J, with 6 bases between. For the CDR3, the DNA is TGTGCCAGCAGTTTAATTGGGTACGAGCAGTACTTC. This translates into CASSLIGYEQYF.

The chain links TRBV7-2 to TRBJ2-7; weak D call: TRBD2 (5 bases). Germline V gene sequence: CDR1 SGHTA, CDR2 FQGNSA. The CDR3 runs 15 residues. The V gene lost 1 base and the J gene lost 0 bases, with 10 bases spanning the gap. The DNA for the CDR3 is TGTGCCAGCAGCTTAGTGAGCGGTTTCTCCTACGAGCAGTACTTC. It specifies CASSLVSGFSYEQYF. Full variable domain (outside the CDR3, taken from reference TRBV7-2 and TRBJ2-7): GAGVSQSPSNKVTEKGKDVELRCDPISGHTALYWYRQSLGQGLEFLIYFQGNSAPDKSGLPSDRFSAERTGGSVSTLTIQRTQQEDSAVYLCASSLVSGFSYEQYFGPGTRLTVT.